A single sample gave rise to the 28 T cell receptor beta chains below, sequenced in a study of T cell responses to AZD1222 COVID-19 vaccine. Produced via immunoSEQ multiplex PCR; TCRdb's table is partial and in-frame only. The data contain more than 95,000 clones, approximately 93% of them singletons. The sample was peripheral blood, taken on day 0 of AZD1222 vaccination. The receptors derive from an adult in good health.

J is TRBJ1-2 and V is TRBV10-1, with TRBD1 as a possible D gene (6 bases). Germline CDR1 reads WNHNN; CDR2 reads SYGVQD (reference sequence). The CDR3 has 13 amino acids. With 2 bases removed from V and 4 bases from J, the gap between germline ends came to 8 bases. CDR3 DNA sequence: TGCGCCAGCAGTGAGCAGGGGTCCTATGGCTACACCTTC. The encoded protein is CASSEQGSYGYTF.

The rearrangement uses TRBV5-6 and TRBJ1-1; D gene uncertain. Germline loops: CDR1 SGHDT, CDR2 YYEEEE. The CDR3 loop spans 14 amino acids. V lost 2 bases and J lost 1, with 9 bases in between. This CDR3 is CASSFEGPNTEAFF. DNA for the CDR3: TGTGCCAGCAGCTTTGAGGGTCCGAACACTGAAGCTTTCTTT. Full variable domain (remainder filled in from reference TRBV5-6 and TRBJ1-1): DAGVTQSPTHLIKTRGQQVTLRCSPKSGHDTVSWYQQALGQGPQFIFQYYEEEERQRGNFPDRFSGHQFPNYSSELNVNALLLGDSALYLCASSFEGPNTEAFFGQGTRLTVV.

This rearrangement joins TRBV28 to TRBJ2-7, with 7 bases matching TRBD2. V lost 6 bases and J lost 4; bases outside the gene matches: 9. The length of the CDR3 is 14 residues. Germline lookup yields CDR1 MDHEN and CDR2 SYDVKM. CDR3 amino acids: CASRPPGLNYEQYF. The DNA for the CDR3 is TGTGCCAGCAGACCCCCGGGACTAAATTACGAGCAGTACTTC. Full variable domain (missing parts from reference TRBV28 and TRBJ2-7): DVKVTQSSRYLVKRTGEKVFLECVQDMDHENMFWYRQDPGLGLRLIYFSYDVKMKEKGDIPEGYSVSREKKERFSLILESASTNQTSMYLCASRPPGLNYEQYFGPGTRLTVT.

The chain has TRBV5-1 and TRBJ2-3; D is uncertain. In germline, CDR1 is SGHRS, CDR2 YFSETQ. CDR3 length: 11 residues. With 5 bases removed from V and 6 bases from J, the gap between germline ends came to 7 bases. The CDR3 bases are TGCGCCAGCAGGGGGTCGGATACGCAGTATTTT. The encoded protein is CASRGSDTQYF.

This chain joins TRBV27 and TRBJ1-5; a possible D gene is TRBD1 (6 bases). The CDR3 has 14 residues. Looked up from germline, CDR1 is MNHEY and CDR2 is SMNVEV (reference sequence). Trimming took 3 bases from V and 4 from J, leaving 10 bases between them. CDR3 in amino acids: CASSLIGGNQPQHF. The DNA of the CDR3 is TGTGCCAGCAGTTTGATAGGGGGTAATCAGCCCCAGCATTTT.

The J gene is TRBJ2-1, the V gene TRBV7-9; D is unresolved. The CDR3 is 16 residues long. V lost 1 base to trimming and J lost 7 bases, with 17 bases between them. The germline gives CDR1 SEHNR, CDR2 FQNEAQ (reference sequence). This chain's CDR3 is CASSLDFLRPRNEQFF. As DNA, the CDR3 is TGTGCCAGCAGCTTAGATTTTCTGCGACCAAGGAATGAGCAGTTCTTC.

This chain joins TRBV28 and TRBJ2-7, with 10 positions matching TRBD1. The CDR3 is 15 residues long. Germline assignment: CDR1 MDHEN and CDR2 SYDVKM. Trimming cost V 5 bases and J 6 bases; bases outside gene matches: 10. CDR3 loop: CASSTPWTGGSEQYF. The CDR3 DNA sequence: TGTGCCAGCAGTACCCCTTGGACAGGGGGTAGCGAGCAGTACTTC.

This clone appeared a few times. The rearrangement joins TRBV10-3 to TRBJ1-2; the D gene is possibly TRBD1 (6 bases). This CDR3 has 13 amino acids. Germline V gene lookup returns CDR1 ENHRY and CDR2 SYGVKD. The ends were cut back, 7 bases at V and 4 bases at J, with 13 bases in the middle. CDR3 nucleotides: TGTGCCATCAAGGGGGGAGACCTCTATGGCTACACCTTC. Its translation: CAIKGGDLYGYTF.

The V and J genes are TRBV19 and TRBJ2-1; TRBD2 is a possible D gene (6 bases). Trimming took off 7 bases at V and 3 bases at J, with 13 bases between the two ends. The germline gives CDR1 LNHDA, CDR2 SQIVND (reference sequence). The CDR3 loop spans 14 amino acids. Written as DNA, the CDR3 is TGTGCCAGTAAGGGGACTGGGTACTACAATGAGCAGTTCTTC. This codes for CASKGTGYYNEQFF.

The chain joins TRBV15 to TRBJ1-3, with D uncertain. The CDR3 consists of 15 residues. Trimming shortened V by 1 base and J by 2 bases, and 9 bases separated the two germline ends. CDR1 and CDR2 (germline): LNHNV, YYDKDF (reference sequence). The chain's CDR3 is CATSRGGVAGNTIYF. CDR3 DNA sequence: TGTGCCACCAGCAGAGGCGGTGTAGCTGGAAACACCATATATTTT.

The chain combines TRBV14 with TRBJ1-3; D gene unclear. The V and J ends lost 4 bases and 0 bases respectively, with 10 bases between them. CDR1 SGHDN and CDR2 FVKESK come from the germline V gene. The CDR3 runs 15 residues. The CDR3 reads CASSRVPSSGNTIYF. For the CDR3, the DNA is TGTGCCAGCAGCCGGGTACCAAGCTCTGGAAACACCATATATTTT.

The chain recombines TRBV7-9 with TRBJ1-2; no firm D call. The ends were cut back, 1 base at V and 4 bases at J, with 13 bases in the middle. The CDR3 is 15 residues long. CDR1 SEHNR and CDR2 FQNEAQ come from the germline V gene (reference sequence). DNA of the CDR3: TGTGCCAGCAGCTTAGATGGCAGAGATATCTATGGCTACACCTTC. Translating it yields CASSLDGRDIYGYTF.

The CDR3 loop reads CASSPRQEAQPQHF. The CDR3 DNA reads as TGTGCCAGCTCCCCCCGACAGGAGGCGCAGCCCCAGCATTTT. This rearrangement joins TRBV18 to TRBJ1-5, with D possibly matching TRBD1 (6 bases). CDR1 and CDR2 (germline): KGHSH, LQKENI. The germline V and J ends were trimmed by 6 bases and 7 bases, with 16 bases remaining between them. The CDR3 sequence is 14 residues long.

J is TRBJ1-2 and V is TRBV28, with TRBD1 matching 12 bases. Germline V gene lookup returns CDR1 MDHEN and CDR2 SYDVKM. Trimming cost V 5 bases and J 4 bases; bases outside gene matches: 11. The CDR3 is 17 amino acids. The CDR3 nucleotides read TGTGCCAGCAGTCTACCGGGACAGGGGGCGCAGGGCTATGGCTACACCTTC. Protein: CASSLPGQGAQGYGYTF.

The chain is built from TRBV9 and TRBJ2-5, with D perhaps TRBD2 (5 bases). Trimming removed 2 bases at V and 1 base at J, with 9 bases between. The CDR3 loop spans 14 amino acids. The V gene's germline CDR1 is SGDLS and CDR2 YYNGEE. CDR3 sequence: CASSVPGIQETQYF. DNA of the CDR3: TGTGCCAGCAGCGTTCCCGGGATCCAAGAGACCCAGTACTTC.

The gene calls are TRBV19 and TRBJ2-2, with no clear D. Looked up from germline, CDR1 is LNHDA and CDR2 is SQIVND (reference sequence). The CDR3 consists of 11 residues. V was trimmed by 4 bases and J by 3 bases, leaving 0 bases between them. CDR3 protein: CASSNTGELFF. The CDR3 DNA follows: TGTGCCAGTAGTAACACCGGGGAGCTGTTTTTT.

The rearrangement joins TRBV27 to TRBJ2-7, with 9 nucleotides matching TRBD2. The V gene end was trimmed by 0 bases and the J gene end by 3 bases; junction bases not matched to a gene: 6. The CDR3 loop spans 16 amino acids. Germline V gene sequence: CDR1 MNHEY, CDR2 SMNVEV (reference sequence). CDR3 region: CASSLSAGTSNYEQYF. The DNA for the CDR3 is TGTGCCAGCAGTTTATCCGCCGGGACTAGCAACTACGAGCAGTACTTC.

The CDR3 sequence is CASSQVPGVPSTDTQYF. CDR3 nucleotides: TGTGCCAGCAGCCAGGTCCCCGGCGTCCCTAGCACAGATACGCAGTATTTT. This chain joins TRBV4-2 and TRBJ2-3, with D unclear. Germline CDR1 reads LGHNA; CDR2 reads YNFKEQ. CDR3 length: 17 amino acids. Trimming shortened V by 3 bases and J by 0 bases, and 16 bases separated the two germline ends.

The V gene is TRBV6-1, the J gene TRBJ2-1; 7 positions match TRBD2. Germline V gene lookup returns CDR1 MNHNS and CDR2 SASEGT. The CDR3 covers 14 residues. The ends lost 2 bases at V and 3 bases at J; junction bases unmatched: 1. The CDR3 spells CASSELAVYNEQFF. The CDR3 DNA sequence: TGTGCCAGCAGTGAACTAGCGGTCTACAATGAGCAGTTCTTC.

Here the CDR3 reads CASSLPWGAKNIQYF. CDR3 bases: TGTGCCAGCAGTCTCCCCTGGGGGGCGAAAAACATTCAGTACTTC. This chain joins TRBV28 and TRBJ2-4; the D gene could be TRBD1 or TRBD2 (6 bases each). Trimming pared 5 bases from V and 4 bases from J, leaving 15 bases between. The CDR3 has 15 amino acids. Looked up from germline, CDR1 is MDHEN and CDR2 is SYDVKM.

The chain recombines TRBV10-3 with TRBJ2-1, with 7 bases lining up with TRBD2. The CDR3 runs 15 residues. Germline loops: CDR1 ENHRY, CDR2 SYGVKD. After removal of 4 bases from V and 2 bases from J, the junction contained 5 bases not matched to a gene. Here the CDR3 DNA reads TGTGCCATCAGTGGGGCGGGAGAACCCTACAATGAGCAGTTCTTC. This encodes CAISGAGEPYNEQFF.

The V call is TRBV6-5, the J call TRBJ2-1, with no clear D. CDR1 and CDR2 (germline): MNHEY, SVGAGI. Deletions cut 2 bases from V and 2 bases from J, with 13 bases between. The CDR3 contains 16 residues. The CDR3: CASSYRPPATYNEQFF. DNA of the CDR3: TGTGCCAGCAGTTACAGGCCCCCTGCAACCTACAATGAGCAGTTCTTC.

The chain employs TRBV6-5 and TRBJ1-4; TRBD1 is a possible D gene (6 bases). There are 12 residues in the CDR3. The germline V gene has CDR1 MNHEY and CDR2 SVGAGI. V lost 11 bases and J 5 bases, leaving 12 bases between the germline ends. In DNA form, the CDR3 reads TGTGCCTCAGGGGAACAAAATGAAAAACTGTTTTTT. Its protein is CASGEQNEKLFF.

The chain uses TRBV9 and TRBJ2-1; D possibly corresponds to TRBD2 (6 bases). Between the trimmed V and J ends, which lost 1 base and 3 bases, there was a span of 11 bases. CDR3 length: 15 amino acids. Germline V gene lookup returns CDR1 SGDLS and CDR2 YYNGEE. CDR3 nucleotides: TGTGCCAGCAGCGTATTAACCGGGGGCTACAATGAGCAGTTCTTC. Protein: CASSVLTGGYNEQFF. The full variable domain, completed using reference TRBV9 and TRBJ2-1, is DSGVTQTPKHLITATGQRVTLRCSPRSGDLSVYWYQQSLDQGLQFLIQYYNGEERAKGNILERFSAQQFPDLHSELNLSSLELGDSALYFCASSVLTGGYNEQFFGPGTRLTVL.

The J gene is TRBJ1-3, the V gene TRBV7-9; tentative D call: TRBD1 (6 bases). Looked up from germline, CDR1 is SEHNR and CDR2 is FQNEAQ (reference sequence). The CDR3 is 17 residues long. Trimming stripped 4 bases from V and 0 bases from J, with 16 bases between. The CDR3 DNA reads as TGTGCCAGCAGCTGGGTGGCAGGGGCCAGCTCTGGAAACACCATATATTTT. Translating gives CASSWVAGASSGNTIYF. The whole variable domain, remainder taken from reference TRBV7-9 and TRBJ1-3, is DTGVSQNPRHKITKRGQNVTFRCDPISEHNRLYWYRQTLGQGPEFLTYFQNEAQLEKSRLLSDRFSAERPKGSFSTLEIQRTEQGDSAMYLCASSWVAGASSGNTIYFGEGSWLTVV.

In this sample, this clone turned up a few times. This rearrangement joins TRBV30 to TRBJ2-7, with D hard to call. This CDR3 contains 12 residues. V gave up 5 bases and J gave up 2 bases, with 10 bases separating them. Germline V gene lookup returns CDR1 GTSNPN and CDR2 SVGIG (reference sequence). The CDR3 nucleotides are TGTGCCTGGGCGGTGGGTACCTACGAGCAGTACTTC. This encodes CAWAVGTYEQYF.

The count of this clone is one. The chain joins TRBV2 to TRBJ1-5; no definite D call. Germline CDR1 SNHLY, CDR2 FYNNEI. V was trimmed by 4 bases and J by 2 bases, leaving 15 bases between them. The CDR3 contains 16 residues. The CDR3 loop reads CASSGVGGFGNQPQHF. The CDR3, as DNA: TGTGCCAGCAGTGGCGTCGGAGGGTTCGGCAATCAGCCCCAGCATTTT.

The chain joins TRBV11-2 to TRBJ2-3; D call uncertain. This CDR3 contains 12 residues. Germline values: CDR1 SGHAT, CDR2 FQNNGV. V lost 2 bases and J 5 bases, leaving 5 bases between the germline ends. CDR3 region: CASSLYVDTQYF. In nucleotides, the CDR3 is TGTGCCAGCAGCTTATACGTAGATACGCAGTATTTT.